This passage covers 23 T cell receptor beta chains from one sample sequenced in a study of response to subunit inactivated influenza vaccine. TCRdb reprocessed the RT-PCR reads via MiXCR and lists one record per CDR3 protein. The sample holds about 500,000 distinct CDR3 sequences, less than 7.5% seen once. Sequenced material: PBMCs from blood, taken around 25 months after vaccination. The origin of the receptors is a man between 50 and 70 years old who received an inactivated influenza vaccine.

This clonotype was detected only a few times. The chain has TRBV5-1 and TRBJ2-1, with D perhaps given as TRBD1 or TRBD2 (6 bases each). The V gene lost 4 bases and the J gene lost 0 bases, with 14 bases spanning the gap. The CDR3 length is 16 residues. Germline V CDR1 and CDR2: SGHRS, YFSETQ. The CDR3 region has the DNA TGCGCCAGCAGCCTAGGAGGGGGTACCTCCTACAATGAGCAGTTCTTC. This gives the protein CASSLGGGTSYNEQFF.

This clonotype was recorded a few times. The chain links TRBV12-3 or TRBV12-4 to TRBJ2-5; a weak D match, TRBD2 (6 bases). CDR3 length equals 14 residues. V was shortened by 5 bases and J by 2 bases, with 12 bases between the two germline ends. This CDR3 is CASSTRDLQETQYF. DNA for the CDR3: TGTGCCAGCAGTACGCGGGACTTGCAAGAGACCCAGTACTTC.

This clonotype was seen more than once but under ten times. The rearrangement links TRBV29-1 to TRBJ2-2; D is perhaps TRBD1 (6 bases). V lost 7 bases to trimming and J lost 2 bases, with 14 bases between them. The germline gives CDR1 SQVTM, CDR2 ANQGSEA. This CDR3 region has 14 residues. CDR3 sequence reads: CSAEEQGNTGELFF. The CDR3 DNA sequence: TGCAGCGCCGAGGAACAGGGAAACACCGGGGAGCTGTTTTTT.

The chain has TRBV6-5 and TRBJ2-7; a possible D gene is TRBD2 (5 bases). Germline assignment: CDR1 MNHEY and CDR2 SVGAGI. V lost 0 bases and J 5 bases, leaving 14 bases between the germline ends. The CDR3 has 15 residues. This chain's CDR3 is CASSYSTPRGHEQYF. The CDR3 DNA reads TGTGCCAGCAGTTACTCGACCCCCCGGGGTCACGAGCAGTACTTC.

This clonotype was observed a handful of times. This chain connects TRBV20-1 to TRBJ2-5, with D possibly called TRBD1 or TRBD2 (7 bases each). This CDR3 is built from 14 residues. Looked up from germline, CDR1 is DFQATT and CDR2 is SNEGSKA (reference sequence). V gave up 5 bases and J gave up 2 bases, with 15 bases separating them. The CDR3 region has the DNA TGCAGTGCTTACAGGGGAGGGGGTCAAGAGACCCAGTACTTC. Translating it yields CSAYRGGGQETQYF.

This clonotype was detected ten times or more. The chain has TRBV15 and TRBJ2-1; D call uncertain. The CDR3 is made up of 16 amino acids. V lost 0 bases and J lost 2, with 11 bases in between. CDR1 LNHNV and CDR2 YYDKDF come from the germline V gene (reference sequence). CDR3 amino acids: CATSRDRLGAYNEQFF. Written as DNA, the CDR3 is TGTGCCACCAGCAGAGATCGTTTGGGCGCCTACAATGAGCAGTTCTTC.

The rearrangement joins TRBV12-3 or TRBV12-4 to TRBJ2-2, with 8 bases identical to TRBD1. This CDR3 region has 17 residues. V gave up 7 bases and J gave up 0 bases; unmatched junction bases: 10. CDR3 DNA: TGTGCCAGCACCACGGACAGGGTTATATCGAACACCGGGGAGCTGTTTTTT. Encoded protein: CASTTDRVISNTGELFF.

The chain combines TRBV7-9 with TRBJ2-7; TRBD1 matches 11 bases. The CDR3 length is 17 residues. Germline loops: CDR1 SEHNR, CDR2 FQNEAQ (reference sequence). J was trimmed by 6 bases and V by 5 bases; bases with no gene match: 15. CDR3 sequence reads: CASSGRTGGFGFREQYF. The CDR3 nucleotides are TGTGCCAGCAGCGGCCGGACAGGGGGCTTTGGTTTTCGCGAGCAGTACTTC.

J is TRBJ1-5 and V is TRBV19; 10 bases are a match to TRBD1. The length of the CDR3 is 14 residues. From germline, CDR1 is LNHDA and CDR2 SQIVND (reference sequence). The ends lost 7 bases at V and 6 bases at J; junction bases unmatched: 6. This CDR3 is CASKGTGVSQPQHF. The CDR3 DNA is TGTGCCAGTAAGGGGACAGGGGTGAGTCAGCCCCAGCATTTT. Full variable domain (rest looked up from reference TRBV19 and TRBJ1-5): DGGITQSPKYLFRKEGQNVTLSCEQNLNHDAMYWYRQDPGQGLRLIYYSQIVNDFQKGDIAEGYSVSREKKESFPLTVTSAQKNPTAFYLCASKGTGVSQPQHFGDGTRLSIL.

This clonotype was detected many times. The CDR3 DNA reads as TGCAGTGCTTACCTTTTGTTGATAGGCGAGCAGTTCTTC. As protein: CSAYLLLIGEQFF. The V and J genes are TRBV20-1 and TRBJ2-1; D is unclear. CDR3 length: 13 amino acids. Germline V gene lookup returns CDR1 DFQATT and CDR2 SNEGSKA (reference sequence). V was trimmed by 5 bases and J by 10 bases, leaving 18 bases between them.

This clonotype was observed a handful of times. The chain links TRBV19 to TRBJ1-1; D not certain. The CDR3 length is 13 residues. CDR1 is LNHDA and CDR2 is SQIVND in the germline V gene (reference sequence). The ends were cut back, 8 bases at V and 7 bases at J, with 17 bases in the middle. CDR3 sequence (DNA): TGTGCCAGTTCGGACTCCGGGTCGTTTGAAGCTTTCTTT. It encodes CASSDSGSFEAFF.

Only a few counts were recorded for this clonotype. The chain employs TRBV3-1 and TRBJ1-2; D not resolved. In germline, CDR1 is LGHDT, CDR2 YNNKEL (reference sequence). V was pared by 6 bases and J by 4 bases, with 6 bases between. The CDR3 is 11 amino acids. CDR3 DNA: TGTGCCAGCAGTGACGTCTATGGCTACACCTTC. It encodes CASSDVYGYTF.

This clonotype appeared a few times. The chain employs TRBV7-9 and TRBJ1-5, with 9 bases aligning to TRBD1. Germline V gene data show CDR1 as SEHNR and CDR2 as FQNEAQ (reference sequence). The J segment lost 9 bases and the V segment lost 6 bases, leaving 9 bases of the junction unmatched. The length of the CDR3 is 14 residues. CDR3 DNA: TGTGCCAGCAGTTCCGGGACAGGGAGTTGGCCCCAGCATTTT. Protein product: CASSSGTGSWPQHF.

This clonotype was detected a few times. The chain couples TRBV5-5 to TRBJ2-6; 8 bases are a match to TRBD1. The CDR3 has 17 residues. Unmatched junction bases numbered 7, after V lost 4 bases and J lost 1 base. Germline values: CDR1 SGHKS, CDR2 YYEKEE (reference sequence). The CDR3 sequence is CASSPTGGYSGANVLTF. The DNA of the CDR3 is TGTGCCAGCAGCCCCACAGGGGGGTATTCTGGGGCCAACGTCCTGACTTTC.

Many counts were recorded for this clonotype. This chain joins TRBV10-2 and TRBJ1-4, with unresolved D. V lost 3 bases and J 0 bases, leaving 11 bases between the germline ends. From germline, CDR1 is WSHSY and CDR2 SAAADI. The CDR3 is 16 amino acids. The CDR3 loop reads CASSDGGFPTNEKLFF. DNA for the CDR3: TGCGCCAGCAGTGACGGTGGCTTCCCAACTAATGAAAAACTGTTTTTT.

This chain links TRBV4-1 with TRBJ1-1; the D gene is possibly TRBD1 (6 bases). V shed 1 base and J shed 10 bases, with 10 bases lying between them. The germline V gene encodes CDR1 MGHRA and CDR2 YSYEKL. This CDR3 has 12 residues. CDR3 amino acids: CASSQVTGRAFF. As DNA, the CDR3 is TGCGCCAGCAGCCAAGTTACAGGGAGAGCTTTCTTT.

This clonotype was recorded many times. V usage is TRBV5-1 and J usage is TRBJ2-1; 13 nucleotides match TRBD2. CDR1 and CDR2 from the germline V gene are SGHRS and YFSETQ. V lost 1 base to trimming and J lost 7 bases; unmatched junction nucleotides: 5. The CDR3 sequence is 16 residues long. The CDR3 bases are TGCGCCAGCAGCTTGACTAGCGGGAGGGCATGGAATGAGCAGTTCTTC. Translated: CASSLTSGRAWNEQFF. The variable domain in full, with the rest retrieved from reference TRBV5-1 and TRBJ2-1, is KAGVTQTPRYLIKTRGQQVTLSCSPISGHRSVSWYQQTPGQGLQFLFEYFSETQRNKGNFPGRFSGRQFSNSRSEMNVSTLELGDSALYLCASSLTSGRAWNEQFFGPGTRLTVL.

The sample holds a few counts of this clonotype. V gene TRBV10-3 combines with J gene TRBJ2-2; no firm D call. The germline gives CDR1 ENHRY, CDR2 SYGVKD. CDR3 length: 11 amino acids. V was trimmed by 7 bases and J by 4 bases, leaving 4 bases between them. Here the CDR3 reads CAITSTGELFF. CDR3 nucleotides: TGTGCCATCACTAGCACCGGGGAGCTGTTTTTT.

Comments on this clonotype: It may be a read error: a sequence one base away is much more abundant. The CDR3 does not end in the conserved phenylalanine or tryptophan, so this is likely a read error. This rearrangement joins TRBV20-1 to TRBJ2-5, with D tentatively TRBD2 (5 bases). V gave up 5 bases and J gave up 2 bases, with 12 bases separating them. Germline CDR1 is DFQATT and CDR2 is SNEGSKA (reference sequence). The length of the CDR3 is 13 residues. CDR3 loop: CSAARTAQETQYL. Here the CDR3 DNA reads TGCAGTGCTGCACGGACTGCACAAGAGACCCAGTACTTA.

A few counts support this clonotype. The chain links TRBV5-1 to TRBJ2-7; TRBD2 matches at 8 bases. This CDR3 is 15 amino acids long. Germline V gene sequence: CDR1 SGHRS, CDR2 YFSETQ. The V and J ends lost 0 bases and 5 bases, in that order; junction bases with no gene match: 7. CDR3 sequence (DNA): TGCGCCAGCAGCTTGGGAGGAGCGGGAGTCAACGAGCAGTACTTC. Its protein product is CASSLGGAGVNEQYF.

This clonotype has only a few counts. The chain has TRBV15 and TRBJ2-4; TRBD2 might be the D (6 bases). The CDR3 contains 16 residues. V was cut by 6 bases and J by 7 bases, with 22 bases left in between. Germline CDR1 LNHNV, CDR2 YYDKDF (reference sequence). CDR3 sequence: CATSLTIGGPGNIQYF. CDR3 DNA: TGTGCCACCAGTCTAACGATCGGGGGTCCCGGGAACATTCAGTACTTC.

There are many counts of this clonotype. The chain carries TRBV20-1 and TRBJ2-7; D is perhaps TRBD1 (5 bases). Trimming removed 8 bases at V and 0 bases at J, with 14 bases between. Germline V CDR1 and CDR2: DFQATT, SNEGSKA (reference sequence). The CDR3 contains 13 residues. The CDR3 DNA sequence: TGCAGTCCTATGGGGCAGAACTCCTACGAGCAGTACTTC. Its translation is CSPMGQNSYEQYF.

This clonotype showed up just once. The V call is TRBV2, the J call TRBJ2-7; D ambiguous. This CDR3 is built from 15 residues. Trimming stripped 1 base from V and 1 base from J, with 11 bases between. Germline V gives CDR1 SNHLY, CDR2 FYNNEI. CDR3 in amino acids: CASSEEEPNSYEQYF. DNA for the CDR3: TGTGCCAGCAGTGAAGAAGAGCCCAATTCCTACGAGCAGTACTTC.